This T cell receptor beta chain was profiled in a study of breast tumors, draining lymph nodes, adjacent tissues. Study-level results: Data only fit, rather than demonstrated, lymph node origin of most tumor T cells. Findings are consistent with lymph node origin and intratumoral expansion of most tumor T cells.

There are many counts of this clonotype. Its antigen is not known. The lymph nodes were axillary draining lymph nodes from breast cancer patients. One entry per CDR3 protein results from TCRdb running MiXCR on the multiplex PCR reads. The repertoire holds approximately 190,000 distinct CDR3 sequences, with approximately 30% as singletons. Sequenced sample: axillary lymph node tissue. The TCR originated in a female donor with breast cancer. Some clones in this sample may be carry-over from other donors' samples.

CDR3 residues: CASSFTGGNTGELFF. The CDR3 DNA reads TGCGCCAGCAGCTTCACAGGGGGGAACACCGGGGAGCTGTTTTTT. This sequence joins TRBV5-1 and TRBJ2-2, with 8 bases fitting TRBD1. V trimming: 2 bases; J trimming: 1 base; junction bases outside the gene matches: 1. Germline assignment: CDR1 SGHRS and CDR2 YFSETQ. The CDR3 consists of 15 residues.